The present T cell receptor beta chain was sequenced within a study of blood T cell repertoires in COVID-19. Turning to the study itself: Samples came from the United States, Italy and Spain, spanning acute and convalescent COVID-19.

This clone appeared a single time. V was cut by 6 bases and J by 2 bases, with 11 bases left in between. This CDR3 contains 14 residues. From germline, CDR1 is SGDLS and CDR2 YYNGEE. Participant reports of clinical history set cohort assignment. Profiled with immunoSEQ multiplex PCR; TCRdb holds only in-frame clones, not every one. The sample lists hundreds of thousands of clones, around 83% seen once, with about 5% in the top ten. This receptor was identified in a man aged 40-49 years who had been exposed to COVID-19. Sequenced: PBMCs or T cells enriched from blood (not recorded which). V and J are TRBV9 and TRBJ2-2, with D possibly TRBD2 on 6 matching bases. The CDR3 region has the DNA TGTGCCAGCACCCCGGGGGACAACACCGGGGAGCTGTTTTTT. Encoded protein: CASTPGDNTGELFF. The whole variable domain, filled in from reference TRBV9 and TRBJ2-2, reads DSGVTQTPKHLITATGQRVTLRCSPRSGDLSVYWYQQSLDQGLQFLIQYYNGEERAKGNILERFSAQQFPDLHSELNLSSLELGDSALYFCASTPGDNTGELFFGEGSRLTVL.